These T cell receptor beta chains were read from a single sample in a study of Graves' ophthalmopathy and Graves' hyperthyroidism. TCRdb passed the multiplex PCR reads through MiXCR, listing each CDR3 protein once. The data hold over a million distinct CDR3 sequences, with about 36% observed a single time. Sequencing was carried out using peripheral blood or thyroid tissue (not recorded which). Every receptor here comes from an adult man with Graves' hyperthyroidism. Each CDR3 is given with its conserved first and last residue.

j_gene: TRBJ2-7
v_gene: TRBV9
CDR3aa: CASSVEASGSSYEQYF

j_gene: TRBJ1-6
v_gene: TRBV14
CDR3aa: CASSPTRPGTGSSSPLHF

j_gene: TRBJ1-4
v_gene: TRBV10-3
CDR3aa: CAISPEKLFF

j_gene: TRBJ2-6
v_gene: TRBV7-3
CDR3aa: CASSLTRSGANVLTF

j_gene: TRBJ2-7
v_gene: TRBV7-9
CDR3aa: CASSPGGLARSYEQYF

j_gene: TRBJ2-5
v_gene: TRBV10-3
CDR3aa: CAISETSGQGQETQYF

j_gene: TRBJ2-5
v_gene: TRBV5-5
CDR3aa: CASTQGKTQYF

j_gene: TRBJ2-2
v_gene: TRBV7-2
CDR3aa: CASREEGGAGELFF

j_gene: TRBJ2-7
v_gene: TRBV20-1
CDR3aa: CSRNLLGEQYF

j_gene: TRBJ2-7
v_gene: TRBV9
CDR3aa: CASSYRGATYEQYF

j_gene: TRBJ2-2
v_gene: TRBV9
CDR3aa: CASSIRDGELFF

j_gene: TRBJ2-7
v_gene: TRBV20-1
CDR3aa: CSARTSGRSSYEQYF

j_gene: TRBJ2-5
v_gene: TRBV7-2
CDR3aa: CASSLEFWGPGTQYF

j_gene: TRBJ1-3
v_gene: TRBV19
CDR3aa: CATLKTVRSGNTIYF

j_gene: TRBJ1-5
v_gene: TRBV2
CDR3aa: CASSDRGGWPQHF

j_gene: TRBJ1-1
v_gene: TRBV13
CDR3aa: CASSFQRAEAFF

j_gene: TRBJ1-4
v_gene: TRBV20-1
CDR3aa: CSARDRSSYEQYFGPGVGRKLFF

j_gene: TRBJ2-7
v_gene: TRBV7-6
CDR3aa: CASSSSQGSQQYF

j_gene: TRBJ2-5
v_gene: TRBV2
CDR3aa: CASVWEQETQYF

j_gene: TRBJ2-7
v_gene: TRBV11-2
CDR3aa: CASSSSGEDVYRWYF

j_gene: TRBJ2-7
v_gene: TRBV10-3
CDR3aa: CATVKDPYSYEQYF

j_gene: TRBJ2-5
v_gene: TRBV6-5
CDR3aa: CASRRGSVEF

j_gene: TRBJ2-3
v_gene: TRBV10-3
CDR3aa: CAIKWTSRDTDTQYF

j_gene: TRBJ1-2
v_gene: TRBV19
CDR3aa: CASSIVPEYGYTF

j_gene: TRBJ2-6
v_gene: TRBV15
CDR3aa: CATSRQKGTGANVLTF

j_gene: TRBJ2-5
v_gene: TRBV7-2
CDR3aa: CASSLVGAQETQYF

j_gene: TRBJ2-7
v_gene: TRBV14
CDR3aa: CASSQISGRGSGIEQYF

j_gene: TRBJ1-5
v_gene: TRBV30
CDR3aa: CAWSMGVGQPQHF

j_gene: TRBJ1-1
v_gene: TRBV11-2
CDR3aa: CASSLPYWAGDTEAFF

j_gene: TRBJ1-1
v_gene: TRBV10-3
CDR3aa: CAIRGGGHAFF

j_gene: TRBJ2-5
v_gene: TRBV5-1
CDR3aa: CASSLAGEYQETQYF

j_gene: TRBJ1-2
v_gene: TRBV19
CDR3aa: CASRGHPSNYGYTF

j_gene: TRBJ1-2
v_gene: TRBV12-3/TRBV12-4
CDR3aa: CASSFLDRHYGYTF

j_gene: TRBJ2-2
v_gene: TRBV6-5
CDR3aa: CASSYGLAGSANTGELFF

j_gene: TRBJ1-3
v_gene: TRBV28
CDR3aa: CASSFQGHRNTIYF

j_gene: TRBJ1-2
v_gene: TRBV7-8
CDR3aa: CASSLVDRNGYTF

j_gene: TRBJ2-2
v_gene: TRBV24-1
CDR3aa: CATSRGQDTGELFF

j_gene: TRBJ2-5
v_gene: TRBV2
CDR3aa: CASTPRETQYF

j_gene: TRBJ1-2
v_gene: TRBV7-8
CDR3aa: CASSRTPVGPYGYTF

j_gene: TRBJ2-7
v_gene: TRBV5-1
CDR3aa: CASSLGSTGVSYEQYF

j_gene: TRBJ2-5
v_gene: TRBV29-1
CDR3aa: CSVGPRGGETQYF

j_gene: TRBJ1-1
v_gene: TRBV14
CDR3aa: CASSQTGIWSTEAFF

j_gene: TRBJ1-1
v_gene: TRBV10-3
CDR3aa: CAISISGGIPEAFF

j_gene: TRBJ2-7
v_gene: TRBV7-2
CDR3aa: CASSQVPDSYEQYF

j_gene: TRBJ2-5
v_gene: TRBV19
CDR3aa: CASSDRTGTQYF

j_gene: TRBJ2-2
v_gene: TRBV15
CDR3aa: CASVSTGGAFANTGELFF

j_gene: TRBJ2-7
v_gene: TRBV10-2
CDR3aa: CASSERGHDQYF

j_gene: TRBJ2-5
v_gene: TRBV27
CDR3aa: CASSPRRAQYF

j_gene: TRBJ1-1
v_gene: TRBV3-1
CDR3aa: CASSQAGTSEAFF

j_gene: TRBJ1-2
v_gene: TRBV9
CDR3aa: CASSKRTELYGYTF

j_gene: TRBJ2-2
v_gene: TRBV7-9
CDR3aa: CASRSPGGTGELFF

j_gene: TRBJ2-5
v_gene: TRBV2
CDR3aa: CASSDRVGETQYF

j_gene: TRBJ2-1
v_gene: TRBV2
CDR3aa: CASSFGLAGGYEQFF

j_gene: TRBJ2-7
v_gene: TRBV6-5
CDR3aa: CASTIGGTSGEQYF

j_gene: TRBJ2-7
v_gene: TRBV20-1
CDR3aa: CSAPGVGSYEQYF

j_gene: TRBJ1-2
v_gene: TRBV20-1
CDR3aa: CSARDRKGDYGYTF

j_gene: TRBJ2-2
v_gene: TRBV7-8
CDR3aa: CASSLDALSSGELFF

j_gene: TRBJ1-6
v_gene: TRBV4-3
CDR3aa: CASSQGGNSPLHF

j_gene: TRBJ1-6
v_gene: TRBV27
CDR3aa: CASSLTADYSPLHF

j_gene: TRBJ2-7
v_gene: TRBV20-1
CDR3aa: CGASIPAGVSYEQYF